The 6 T cell receptor beta chains given below trace back to one sample, sequenced in a study of technical replicates of blood from a few donors. Profiled with immunoSEQ multiplex PCR; TCRdb holds only in-frame clones, not every one. Of about 64,000 clones in the sample, around 88% were seen once. Sequences were obtained from PBMCs. All receptors derive from a human donor in good health. Some clones in this sample may be carry-over from other donors' samples.

The J gene is TRBJ2-1, the V gene TRBV12-2; the table's TRBD2 call for D was not verified on the DNA. TRBV12-2 is a pseudogene. The CDR3 extends over 16 amino acids. CDR3 sequence: CASRTTGSHRSNEQFF. As DNA, the CDR3 is TGTGCAAGTCGCACCACCGGGTCCCATCGGTCCAATGAGCAGTTCTTC.

The chain combines TRBV6-5 with TRBJ2-3, with TRBD2 identical over 9 bases. The CDR3 covers 14 residues. J gave up 4 bases and V 5 bases, and 4 bases lay outside the gene matches. Germline V gene lookup returns CDR1 MNHEY and CDR2 SVGAGI. The CDR3 sequence: CASSGGGGADTQYF. DNA for the CDR3: TGTGCCAGCAGTGGCGGGGGGGGTGCAGATACGCAGTATTTT.

J is TRBJ1-5 and V is TRBV18; D possibly corresponds to TRBD1 (6 bases). From germline, CDR1 is KGHSH and CDR2 LQKENI. Trimming took 6 bases from V and 1 from J, leaving 19 bases between them. CDR3 length: 17 residues. CDR3 nucleotides: TGTGCCAGCTCTCTGAGCCGGGGGGCAGGGAGCAATCAGCCCCAGCATTTT. It yields the protein CASSLSRGAGSNQPQHF. Drawing the rest from reference TRBV18 and TRBJ1-5, the complete variable domain is NAGVMQNPRHLVRRRGQEARLRCSPMKGHSHVYWYRQLPEEGLKFMVYLQKENIIDESGMPKERFSAEFPKEGPSILRIQQVVRGDSAAYFCASSLSRGAGSNQPQHFGDGTRLSIL.

The rearrangement uses TRBV6-4 and TRBJ1-2, with 10 bases lining up with TRBD1. The CDR3 length is 15 residues. The trim removed 6 bases at V and 4 bases at J, leaving 8 bases unmatched. Germline V lookup: CDR1 MRHNA, CDR2 SNTAGT. DNA for the CDR3: TGTGCCAGCAGCGGCTGGGACAGGGGTGTCTATGGCTACACCTTC. The encoded protein is CASSGWDRGVYGYTF.

V is TRBV6-5 and J is TRBJ1-2; TRBD1 aligns across 11 bases. The CDR3 is 15 residues long. Germline CDR1 is MNHEY and CDR2 is SVGAGI. J was trimmed by 4 bases and V by 2 bases; bases with no gene match: 3. In nucleotides, the CDR3 is TGTGCCAGCAGTTACCGGGGACAGGGGGGCTATGGCTACACCTTC. Protein: CASSYRGQGGYGYTF.

The chain combines TRBV4-3 with TRBJ2-1; D is perhaps TRBD1 (5 bases). Trimming took off 0 bases at V and 8 bases at J, with 8 bases between the two ends. Germline lookup yields CDR1 LGHNA and CDR2 YSLEER. This CDR3 has 13 amino acids. CDR3 amino acids: CASSQDKGDEQFF. The CDR3 DNA is TGCGCCAGCAGCCAAGATAAAGGGGATGAGCAGTTCTTC.